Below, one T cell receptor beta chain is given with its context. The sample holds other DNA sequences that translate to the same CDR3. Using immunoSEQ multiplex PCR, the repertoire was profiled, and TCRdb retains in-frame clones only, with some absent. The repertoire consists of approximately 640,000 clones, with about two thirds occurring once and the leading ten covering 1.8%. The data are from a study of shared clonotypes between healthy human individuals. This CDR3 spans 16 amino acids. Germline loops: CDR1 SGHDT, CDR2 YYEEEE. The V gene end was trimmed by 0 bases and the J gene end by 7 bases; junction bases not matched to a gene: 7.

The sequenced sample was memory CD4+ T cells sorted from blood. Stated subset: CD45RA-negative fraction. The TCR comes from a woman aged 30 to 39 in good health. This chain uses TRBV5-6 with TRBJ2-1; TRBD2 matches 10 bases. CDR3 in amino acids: CASSLGLAGVSNEQFF. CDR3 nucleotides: TGTGCCAGCAGCTTGGGCCTAGCGGGAGTGTCTAATGAGCAGTTCTTC. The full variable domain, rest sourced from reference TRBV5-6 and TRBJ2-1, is DAGVTQSPTHLIKTRGQQVTLRCSPKSGHDTVSWYQQALGQGPQFIFQYYEEEERQRGNFPDRFSGHQFPNYSSELNVNALLLGDSALYLCASSLGLAGVSNEQFFGPGTRLTVL.